The 11 T cell receptor beta chains in this list originate from one sample, sequenced in a study of shared clonotypes between healthy human individuals. Here immunoSEQ multiplex PCR was the method, and the copy in TCRdb shows in-frame clones only, minus some. The data hold 150,000 to 200,000 clones, with 85% to 95% observed a single time. Sequenced sample: naive CD4+ T cells sorted from blood. Subset given: CD45RA+ positively selected. All receptors come from a woman aged 25-40 years in good health.

This chain uses TRBV21-1 with TRBJ2-7. TRBV21-1 has pseudogene status. This CDR3 contains 15 residues. CDR3 loop: CASSKVVGGSYEQYF. Written as DNA, the CDR3 is TGTGCCAGCAGCAAAGTTGTGGGCGGTTCCTACGAGCAGTACTTC.

The rearrangement uses TRBV25-1 and TRBJ1-2; D gene ambiguous. Germline V lookup: CDR1 MGHDK, CDR2 SYGVNS. The CDR3 has 13 amino acids. V lost 4 bases and J lost 0, with 6 bases in between. The CDR3 bases are TGTGCCAGCAGTGGCAGAACTAACTATGGCTACACCTTC. Translating it yields CASSGRTNYGYTF.

The chain combines TRBV6-6 with TRBJ1-2; D remains unclear. Per germline, CDR1 MNHNY and CDR2 SVGAGI (reference sequence). V was cut by 9 bases and J by 4 bases, with 15 bases left in between. This CDR3 region has 13 residues. CDR3 in amino acids: CASSVREGYGYTF. The CDR3 coding sequence is TGTGCCAGTTCCGTGAGGGAGGGCTATGGCTACACCTTC.

This rearrangement joins TRBV5-6 to TRBJ1-1; D remains unclear. Between the trimmed V and J ends, which lost 1 base and 0 bases, there was a span of 19 bases. The CDR3 consists of 18 residues. Germline V CDR1 and CDR2: SGHDT, YYEEEE. CDR3 loop: CASSLFRKETLLNTEAFF. DNA of the CDR3: TGTGCCAGCAGCTTGTTTAGGAAAGAAACCCTTTTGAACACTGAAGCTTTCTTT.

The J gene is TRBJ2-5, the V gene TRBV29-1, with TRBD2 identical over 10 bases. The J call may be faulty, since TRBJ2-7 better matches the DNA end. The germline gives CDR1 SQVTM, CDR2 ANQGSEA. The CDR3 is made up of 14 amino acids. CDR3 residues: CSVVTSGSSYEQYF. DNA for the CDR3: TGCAGCGTTGTGACTAGCGGGTCGTCCTACGAGCAGTACTTC.

The chain recombines TRBV1 with TRBJ2-7; TRBD2, as called in the table, went unchecked against the DNA. TRBV1 represents a pseudogene. The CDR3 has 18 amino acids. The CDR3 coding sequence is TGCACCAGCAGCCAAGATTCGTGTGCTAGCGGGAGGGCCTGCGAGCAGTACTTC. Protein sequence: CTSSQDSCASGRACEQYF.

The CDR3 bases are TGTGCCAGCTCACCAACCACAGGGTCCGGCTACACCTTC. Protein: CASSPTTGSGYTF. The chain carries TRBV18 and TRBJ1-2, with a weak D call TRBD1 (6 bases). Germline V gene lookup returns CDR1 KGHSH and CDR2 LQKENI. The CDR3 runs to 13 residues. V shed 2 bases and J shed 8 bases, with 12 bases lying between them.

This chain joins TRBV27 and TRBJ2-7; 8 bases match TRBD2. CDR1 MNHEY and CDR2 SMNVEV come from the germline V gene (reference sequence). V dropped 5 bases and J dropped 6; count of bases not matched to a gene: 12. The CDR3 runs to 15 residues. The DNA of the CDR3 is TGTGCCAGCAGTGGCAGCGGGAGTGGTTACAGCGAGCAGTACTTC. Translation: CASSGSGSGYSEQYF.

The chain has TRBV28 and TRBJ2-7, with TRBD1 matching over 10 bases. CDR3 length: 14 amino acids. Germline V gene sequence: CDR1 MDHEN, CDR2 SYDVKM. Trimming at V came to 7 bases and at J to 6 bases, leaving 9 bases not matched to a gene. The CDR3 region is CASTSGTGALEQYF. In DNA form, the CDR3 reads TGTGCCAGCACCTCCGGGACAGGGGCTCTCGAGCAGTACTTC.

A single count supports this clone. This chain's CDR3 is CASSQLDRGDNQPQHF. DNA of the CDR3: TGTGCCAGCAGCCAGCTCGACAGGGGAGACAATCAGCCCCAGCATTTT. The chain employs TRBV5-8 and TRBJ1-5, with 8 bases lining up with TRBD1. Per the germline V gene, CDR1 is SGHTS and CDR2 is YDEGEE. Losses at the gene ends were 4 bases for V and 3 bases for J; bases not matched to a gene: 9. CDR3 length: 16 residues. Complete variable domain (other parts from reference TRBV5-8 and TRBJ1-5): EAGVTQSPTHLIKTRGQQATLRCSPISGHTSVYWYQQALGLGLQFLLWYDEGEERNRGNFPPRFSGRQFPNYSSELNVNALELEDSALYLCASSQLDRGDNQPQHFGDGTRLSIL.

This sequence joins TRBV5-1 and TRBJ2-1, with D perhaps TRBD2 (6 bases). CDR1 and CDR2 from the germline V gene are SGHRS and YFSETQ. Trimming removed 4 bases from V and 0 bases from J, with 14 bases in between. This CDR3 comprises 16 residues. CDR3 sequence: CASSRIIAVSYNEQFF. CDR3 sequence (DNA): TGCGCCAGCAGCCGAATCATAGCGGTCTCCTACAATGAGCAGTTCTTC. The entire variable domain, with the rest obtained from reference TRBV5-1 and TRBJ2-1, is as follows: KAGVTQTPRYLIKTRGQQVTLSCSPISGHRSVSWYQQTPGQGLQFLFEYFSETQRNKGNFPGRFSGRQFSNSRSEMNVSTLELGDSALYLCASSRIIAVSYNEQFFGPGTRLTVL.